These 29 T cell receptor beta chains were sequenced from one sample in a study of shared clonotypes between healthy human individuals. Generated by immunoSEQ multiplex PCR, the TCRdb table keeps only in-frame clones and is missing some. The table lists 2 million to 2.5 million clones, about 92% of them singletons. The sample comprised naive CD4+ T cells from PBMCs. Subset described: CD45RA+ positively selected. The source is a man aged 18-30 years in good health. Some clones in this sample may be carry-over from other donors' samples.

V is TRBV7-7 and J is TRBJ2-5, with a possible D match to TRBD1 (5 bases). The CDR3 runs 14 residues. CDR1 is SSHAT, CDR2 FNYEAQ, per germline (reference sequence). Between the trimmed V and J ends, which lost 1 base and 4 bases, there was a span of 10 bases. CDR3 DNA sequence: TGTGCCAGCAGCTTAGTTCAGGGTGGAGAGACCCAGTACTTC. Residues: CASSLVQGGETQYF.

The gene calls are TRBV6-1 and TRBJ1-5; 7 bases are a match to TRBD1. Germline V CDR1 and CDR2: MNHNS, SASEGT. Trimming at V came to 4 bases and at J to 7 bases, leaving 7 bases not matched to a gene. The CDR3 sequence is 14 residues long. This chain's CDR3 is CASSGQGRGQPQHF. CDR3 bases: TGTGCCAGCAGTGGACAGGGAAGAGGGCAGCCCCAGCATTTT.

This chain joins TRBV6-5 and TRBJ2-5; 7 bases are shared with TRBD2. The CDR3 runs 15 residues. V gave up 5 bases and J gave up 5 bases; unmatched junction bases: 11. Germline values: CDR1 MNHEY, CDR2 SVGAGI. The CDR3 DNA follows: TGTGCCAGCAGTAAATCAGGGACTAAGGGGGAGACCCAGTACTTC. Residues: CASSKSGTKGETQYF.

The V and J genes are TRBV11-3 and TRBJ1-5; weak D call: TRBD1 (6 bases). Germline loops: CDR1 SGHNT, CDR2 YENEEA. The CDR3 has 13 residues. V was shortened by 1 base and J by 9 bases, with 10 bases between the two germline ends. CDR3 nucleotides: TGTGCCAGCAGCTTAGCGTCGGGGGCGCCCCAGCATTTT. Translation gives CASSLASGAPQHF.

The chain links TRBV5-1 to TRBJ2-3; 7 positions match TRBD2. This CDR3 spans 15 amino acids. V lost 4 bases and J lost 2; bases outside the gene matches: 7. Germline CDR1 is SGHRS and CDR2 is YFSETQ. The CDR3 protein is CASSPLAVNTDTQYF. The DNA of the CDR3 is TGCGCCAGCAGCCCGCTAGCGGTCAACACAGATACGCAGTATTTT.

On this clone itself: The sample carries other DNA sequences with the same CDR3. The CDR3 bases are TGTGCCAGCAGCTTAGTCGGGACGGTTCAAGAGACCCAGTACTTC. It is translated as CASSLVGTVQETQYF. The chain is built from TRBV7-3 and TRBJ2-5, with D perhaps being TRBD1 or TRBD2 (5 bases each). CDR3 length: 15 amino acids. From germline, CDR1 is SGHTA and CDR2 FQGTGA. V was clipped by 2 bases and J by 2 bases, with 12 bases between them.

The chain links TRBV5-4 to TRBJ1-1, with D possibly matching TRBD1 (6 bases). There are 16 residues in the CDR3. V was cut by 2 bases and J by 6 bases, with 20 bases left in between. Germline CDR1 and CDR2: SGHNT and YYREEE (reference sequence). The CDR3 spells CASSLKRPSGASEAFF. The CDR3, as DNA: TGTGCCAGCAGCTTAAAGCGGCCGTCAGGGGCCTCTGAAGCTTTCTTT. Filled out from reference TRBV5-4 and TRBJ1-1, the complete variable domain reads ETGVTQSPTHLIKTRGQQVTLRCSSQSGHNTVSWYQQALGQGPQFIFQYYREEENGRGNFPPRFSGLQFPNYSSELNVNALELDDSALYLCASSLKRPSGASEAFFGQGTRLTVV.

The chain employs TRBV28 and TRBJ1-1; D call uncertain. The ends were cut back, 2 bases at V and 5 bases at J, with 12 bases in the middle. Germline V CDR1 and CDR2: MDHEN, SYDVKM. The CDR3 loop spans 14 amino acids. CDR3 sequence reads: CASSLRLGWTEAFF. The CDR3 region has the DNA TGTGCCAGCAGTTTACGGCTGGGTTGGACTGAAGCTTTCTTT. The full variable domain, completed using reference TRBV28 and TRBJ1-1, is DVKVTQSSRYLVKRTGEKVFLECVQDMDHENMFWYRQDPGLGLRLIYFSYDVKMKEKGDIPEGYSVSREKKERFSLILESASTNQTSMYLCASSLRLGWTEAFFGQGTRLTVV.

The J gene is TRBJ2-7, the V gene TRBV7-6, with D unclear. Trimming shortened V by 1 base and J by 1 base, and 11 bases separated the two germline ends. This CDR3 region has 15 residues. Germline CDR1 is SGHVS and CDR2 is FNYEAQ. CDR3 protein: CASSLGSSTSYEQYF. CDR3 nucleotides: TGTGCCAGCAGCTTAGGTTCTTCCACGTCCTACGAGCAGTACTTC.

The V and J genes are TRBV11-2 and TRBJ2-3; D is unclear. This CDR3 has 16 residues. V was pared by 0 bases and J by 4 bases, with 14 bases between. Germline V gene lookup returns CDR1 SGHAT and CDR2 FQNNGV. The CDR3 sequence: CASSLDLKRRADTQYF. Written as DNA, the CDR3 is TGTGCCAGCAGCTTAGATCTGAAGCGCCGCGCAGATACGCAGTATTTT.

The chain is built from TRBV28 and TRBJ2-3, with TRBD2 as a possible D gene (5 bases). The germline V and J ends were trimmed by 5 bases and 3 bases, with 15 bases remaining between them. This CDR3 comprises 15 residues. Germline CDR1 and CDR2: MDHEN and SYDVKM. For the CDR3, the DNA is TGTGCCAGCAGTAACGCGGGCTTATATACAGATACGCAGTATTTT. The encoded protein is CASSNAGLYTDTQYF.

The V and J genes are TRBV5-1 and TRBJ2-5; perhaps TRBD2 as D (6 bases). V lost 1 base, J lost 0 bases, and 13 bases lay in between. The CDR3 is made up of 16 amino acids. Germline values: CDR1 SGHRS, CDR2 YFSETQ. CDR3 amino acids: CASSLLGSGYQETQYF. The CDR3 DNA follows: TGCGCCAGCAGCTTGTTGGGGAGCGGGTACCAAGAGACCCAGTACTTC.

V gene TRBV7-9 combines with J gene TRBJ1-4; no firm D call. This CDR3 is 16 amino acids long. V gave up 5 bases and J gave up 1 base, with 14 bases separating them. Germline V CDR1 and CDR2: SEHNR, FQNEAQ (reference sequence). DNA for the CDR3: TGTGCCAGCAGCCCCCCCCGGGCGGGAACTAATGAAAAACTGTTTTTT. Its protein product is CASSPPRAGTNEKLFF.

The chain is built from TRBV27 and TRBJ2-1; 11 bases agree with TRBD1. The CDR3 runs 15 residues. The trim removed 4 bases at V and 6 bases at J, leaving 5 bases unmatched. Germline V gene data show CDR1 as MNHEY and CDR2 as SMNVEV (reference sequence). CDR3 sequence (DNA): TGTGCCAGCAGTTCGCGGGACAGGGGGGGCAATGAGCAGTTCTTC. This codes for CASSSRDRGGNEQFF.

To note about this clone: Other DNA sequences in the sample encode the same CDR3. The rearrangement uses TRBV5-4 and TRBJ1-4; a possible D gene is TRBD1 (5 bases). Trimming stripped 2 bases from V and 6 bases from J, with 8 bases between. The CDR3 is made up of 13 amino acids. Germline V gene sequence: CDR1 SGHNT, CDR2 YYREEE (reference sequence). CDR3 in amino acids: CASSLGRDEKLFF. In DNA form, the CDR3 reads TGTGCCAGCAGCTTAGGCAGGGATGAAAAACTGTTTTTT.

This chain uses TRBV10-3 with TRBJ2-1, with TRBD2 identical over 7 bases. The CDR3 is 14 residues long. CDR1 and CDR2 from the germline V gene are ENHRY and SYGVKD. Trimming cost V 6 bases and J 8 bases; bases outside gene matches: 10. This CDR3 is CAIRGTGTNYEQFF. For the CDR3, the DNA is TGTGCCATCAGGGGCACCGGGACTAACTATGAGCAGTTCTTC.

The CDR3 spells CASTGTGDLNEQFF. The CDR3 nucleotides read TGCGCCAGCACCGGGACAGGGGACCTCAATGAGCAGTTCTTC. This chain uses TRBV10-2 with TRBJ2-1; TRBD1 matches at 10 bases. The germline gives CDR1 WSHSY, CDR2 SAAADI. CDR3 size: 14 residues. V shed 7 bases and J 6 bases; nucleotides not matched to a gene: 6.

The CDR3 is CASSEYILGGGADTQYF. The CDR3 region has the DNA TGTGCCAGCAGTGAATATATTCTTGGAGGGGGAGCGGATACGCAGTATTTT. The V gene is TRBV25-1, the J gene TRBJ2-3; D could derive from TRBD1 or TRBD2 (6 bases each). This CDR3 region has 17 residues. CDR1 is MGHDK and CDR2 is SYGVNS in the germline V gene. V lost 0 bases, J lost 6 bases, and 19 bases lay in between.

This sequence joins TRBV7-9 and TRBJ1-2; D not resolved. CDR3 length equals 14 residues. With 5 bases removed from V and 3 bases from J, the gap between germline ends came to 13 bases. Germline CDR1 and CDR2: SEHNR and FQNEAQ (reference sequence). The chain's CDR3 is CASSLVNPDYGYTF. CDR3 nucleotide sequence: TGTGCCAGCAGCCTTGTTAACCCCGACTATGGCTACACCTTC.

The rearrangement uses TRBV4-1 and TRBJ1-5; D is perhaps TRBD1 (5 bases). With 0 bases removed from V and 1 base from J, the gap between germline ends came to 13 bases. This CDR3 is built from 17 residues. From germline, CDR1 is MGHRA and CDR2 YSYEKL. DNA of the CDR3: TGCGCCAGCAGCCAAGAGGCATCCGGGGCCAGCAATCAGCCCCAGCATTTT. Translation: CASSQEASGASNQPQHF.

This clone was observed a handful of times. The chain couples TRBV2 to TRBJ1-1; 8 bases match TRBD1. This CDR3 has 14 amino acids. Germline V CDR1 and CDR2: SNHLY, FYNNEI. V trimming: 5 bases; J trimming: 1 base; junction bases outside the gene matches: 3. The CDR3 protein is CASSTGQANTEAFF. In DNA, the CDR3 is TGTGCCAGCAGTACGGGACAGGCGAACACTGAAGCTTTCTTT.

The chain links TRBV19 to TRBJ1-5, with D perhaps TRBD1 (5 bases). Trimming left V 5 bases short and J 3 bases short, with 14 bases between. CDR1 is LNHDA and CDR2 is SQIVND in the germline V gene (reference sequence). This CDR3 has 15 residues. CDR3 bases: TGTGCCAGTAGTGAACGGGACGGTTTCAATCAGCCCCAGCATTTT. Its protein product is CASSERDGFNQPQHF.

CDR3 loop: CASSFDRGEKLFF. In DNA form, the CDR3 reads TGCGCCAGCAGCTTTGACAGGGGCGAAAAACTGTTTTTT. The rearrangement uses TRBV5-1 and TRBJ1-4, with 8 bases identical to TRBD1. J was trimmed by 8 bases and V by 2 bases; bases with no gene match: 2. The germline V gene encodes CDR1 SGHRS and CDR2 YFSETQ. The CDR3 consists of 13 residues.

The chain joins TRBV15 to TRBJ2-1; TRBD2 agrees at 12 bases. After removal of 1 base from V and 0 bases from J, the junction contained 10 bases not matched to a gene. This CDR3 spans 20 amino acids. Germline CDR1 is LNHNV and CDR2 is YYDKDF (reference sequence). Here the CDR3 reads CATSRGAGTSGFSSYNEQFF. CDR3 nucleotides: TGTGCCACCAGCAGAGGGGCCGGGACTAGCGGGTTTAGCTCCTACAATGAGCAGTTCTTC.

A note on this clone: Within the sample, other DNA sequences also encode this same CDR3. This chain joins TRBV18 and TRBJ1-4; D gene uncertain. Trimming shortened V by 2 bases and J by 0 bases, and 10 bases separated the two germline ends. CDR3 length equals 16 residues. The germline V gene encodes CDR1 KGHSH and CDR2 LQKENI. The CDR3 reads CASSPRAPATNEKLFF. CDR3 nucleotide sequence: TGTGCCAGCTCACCAAGGGCACCTGCAACTAATGAAAAACTGTTTTTT.

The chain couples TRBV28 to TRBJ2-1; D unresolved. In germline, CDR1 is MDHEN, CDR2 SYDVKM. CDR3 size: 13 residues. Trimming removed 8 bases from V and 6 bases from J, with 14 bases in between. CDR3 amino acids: CASSGQAINEQFF. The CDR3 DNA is TGTGCCAGCTCGGGTCAGGCAATCAATGAGCAGTTCTTC.

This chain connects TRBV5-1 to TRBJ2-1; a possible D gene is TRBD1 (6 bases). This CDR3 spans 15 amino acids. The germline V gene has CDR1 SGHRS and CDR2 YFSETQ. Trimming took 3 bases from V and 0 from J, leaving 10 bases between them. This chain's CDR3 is CASSYGQNSYNEQFF. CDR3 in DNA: TGCGCCAGCAGCTATGGACAGAACTCCTACAATGAGCAGTTCTTC.

The CDR3 spells CAWKGFSYGYTF. The CDR3 region has the DNA TGTGCCTGGAAGGGGTTTTCCTATGGCTACACCTTC. J is TRBJ1-2 and V is TRBV30; possible D gene TRBD1, 5 bases. The V gene's germline CDR1 is GTSNPN and CDR2 SVGIG (reference sequence). Trimming took 4 bases from V and 4 from J, leaving 10 bases between them. This CDR3 is 12 amino acids long.

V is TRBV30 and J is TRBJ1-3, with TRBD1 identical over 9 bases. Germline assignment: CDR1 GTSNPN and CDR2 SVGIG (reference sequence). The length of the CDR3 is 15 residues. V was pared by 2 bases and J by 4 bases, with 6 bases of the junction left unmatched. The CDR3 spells CAWSFGTGSGNTIYF. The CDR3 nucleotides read TGTGCCTGGAGTTTTGGGACAGGGTCAGGAAACACCATATATTTT.